This T cell receptor beta chain was obtained from a study of radiotherapy plus CTLA-4 blockade in lung cancer. Across the study: For approximately 19% of patients, objective responses occurred, and roughly 30% had disease control. Study conclusions and caveats: In blood, early T cell clone dynamics reportedly predicted response best, together with interferon-beta. TCR clones of tumor origin grew in blood after radiotherapy plus ipilimumab.

V lost 1 base to trimming and J lost 4 bases; unmatched junction nucleotides: 5. This CDR3 is 16 amino acids long. Germline CDR1 and CDR2: SGHVS and FQNEAQ. Sequencing was performed with immunoSEQ multiplex PCR; in TCRdb, only in-frame clones are kept and a portion is missing. The table lists roughly 66,000 clones, approximately 82% of them singletons. Worth noting for this clone: The antigen remains unidentified.

It was focal radiation plus CTLA-4 blockade with ipilimumab that patients with chemo-refractory metastatic non-small-cell lung cancer received. The V call is TRBV7-8, the J call TRBJ2-1; 9 bases are shared with TRBD2. This sequence originates from a human donor with non-small cell lung cancer who had a partial response to radiotherapy plus ipilimumab. The sample in question was peripheral blood, obtained from a patient treated with radiotherapy plus ipilimumab. CDR3 DNA: TGTGCCAGCAGCTTAGAGGGACTAGCCCGGTACAATGAGCAGTTCTTC. Protein product: CASSLEGLARYNEQFF.